This T cell receptor (beta chain) was recorded in a study of T cell responses to AZD1222 COVID-19 vaccine. Broader study findings: Females made up more of the donors, who were largely white British, and clonal diversity may have come out too low. Only 5 or 6 people who got AZD1222 tested seropositive at baseline.

The CDR3 totals 12 residues. V lost 5 bases to trimming and J lost 5 bases, with 7 bases between them. Germline V gene lookup returns CDR1 MNHEY and CDR2 SMNVEV (reference sequence). Sequenced by immunoSEQ multiplex PCR; TCRdb stores in-frame clones only, minus some. The sample carries over 120,000 clones, roughly 88% recorded once. As for this clone: Its specificity is not known.

The TCR sequence derives from an adult who received the MenACWY meningococcal vaccine as a control. The V call is TRBV27, the J call TRBJ2-1; D not certain. Sequenced material: peripheral blood, taken 28 days after the second dose of the MenACWY control vaccine. The DNA for the CDR3 is TGTGCCAGCAGTGGACCCGACAATGAGCAGTTCTTC. This gives the protein CASSGPDNEQFF.